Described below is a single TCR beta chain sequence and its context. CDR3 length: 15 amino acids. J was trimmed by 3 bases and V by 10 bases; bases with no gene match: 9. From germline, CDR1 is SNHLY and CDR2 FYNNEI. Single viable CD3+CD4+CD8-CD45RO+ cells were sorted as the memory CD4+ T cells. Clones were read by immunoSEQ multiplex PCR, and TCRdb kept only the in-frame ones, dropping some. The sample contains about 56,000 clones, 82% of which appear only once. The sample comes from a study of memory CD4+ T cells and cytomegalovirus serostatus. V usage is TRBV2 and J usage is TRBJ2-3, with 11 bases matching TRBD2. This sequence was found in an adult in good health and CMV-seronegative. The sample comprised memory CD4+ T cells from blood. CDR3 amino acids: CATFLAGGPTDTQYF. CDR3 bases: TGTGCCACCTTCTTAGCGGGGGGGCCAACAGATACGCAGTATTTT. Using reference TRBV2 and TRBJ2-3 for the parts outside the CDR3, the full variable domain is EPEVTQTPSHQVTQMGQEVILRCVPISNHLYFYWYRQILGQKVEFLVSFYNNEISEKSEIFDDQFSVERPDGSNFTLKIRSTKLEDSAMYFCATFLAGGPTDTQYFGPGTRLTVL.